This T cell receptor (beta chain) stems from a study of cytomegalovirus exposure and HLA in healthy donors. Study outcomes and limitations: There were some public TCRs occurring in many donors, but most TCR sequences were rare. Most subjects' HLA-A and HLA-B alleles were reportedly predicted from TCR beta sequences.

With 60 Vbeta and 13 Jbeta primers, the PCR was carried out. The protocol was immunoSEQ multiplex PCR, while the TCRdb copy is restricted to in-frame clones and leaves out a portion. The sample holds some 180,000 clones, 75% to 80% seen once. About this clone: Its antigen is unknown.

This clonotype was sampled from a woman aged 25 to 39 in good health and CMV-seropositive. The sample consisted of PBMCs.

CDR3 region: CASTPRADTGELFF. DNA for the CDR3: TGTGCCAGCACGCCGCGGGCGGACACCGGGGAGCTGTTTTTT. The chain couples TRBV6-1 to TRBJ2-2, with D tentatively TRBD2 (5 bases). V dropped 7 bases and J dropped 3 bases, with 12 bases sitting between them. The CDR3 is 14 residues long. Germline lookup yields CDR1 MNHNS and CDR2 SASEGT.